The 27 T cell receptor beta chains below come from one sample, sequenced in a study of neoadjuvant anti-PD-1 for oral cavity cancer. Measured with immunoSEQ multiplex PCR; TCRdb has only the in-frame clones, and not every one. The table lists thousands of clones, approximately 72% of them singletons. As to time point: after neoadjuvant nivolumab, at surgical resection. Specimen: PBMCs, collected after nivolumab (anti-PD-1) treatment. Source of these receptors: a person aged 40 to 85 with oral cavity squamous cell carcinoma.

This chain uses TRBV29-1 with TRBJ2-3; a possible D gene is TRBD2 (5 bases). V lost 1 base and J lost 4, with 9 bases in between. In germline, CDR1 is SQVTM, CDR2 ANQGSEA. The CDR3 runs 13 residues. The CDR3 DNA sequence: TGCAGCGTTGAAGGTGGGAGTTCAGATACGCAGTATTTT. It encodes CSVEGGSSDTQYF.

The chain has TRBV7-2 and TRBJ2-5; D possibly matches TRBD1 or TRBD2 (6 bases each). Germline V gene sequence: CDR1 SGHTA, CDR2 FQGNSA. The CDR3 runs to 14 residues. V lost 5 bases and J lost 5, with 15 bases in between. CDR3: CASSPYGGGETQYF. The CDR3 DNA follows: TGTGCCAGCAGCCCCTACGGGGGCGGTGAGACCCAGTACTTC.

The chain recombines TRBV5-6 with TRBJ2-3, with a possible D match to TRBD1 (5 bases). Germline V gene sequence: CDR1 SGHDT, CDR2 YYEEEE. CDR3 length equals 13 residues. Trimming left V 0 bases short and J 7 bases short, with 9 bases between. The chain's CDR3 is CASSLGQWNTQYF. In DNA form, the CDR3 reads TGTGCCAGCAGCTTGGGACAGTGGAATACGCAGTATTTT.

This chain connects TRBV4-1 to TRBJ2-1, with D possibly TRBD2 on 6 matching bases. This CDR3 region has 15 residues. Trimming stripped 0 bases from V and 9 bases from J, with 15 bases between. Germline-derived CDR1 and CDR2 are MGHRA and YSYEKL. The CDR3 reads CASSQEGGRNTEQFF. CDR3 in DNA: TGCGCCAGCAGCCAAGAAGGAGGGAGGAACACTGAGCAGTTCTTC.

V is TRBV5-1 and J is TRBJ1-2; 9 nucleotides agree with TRBD1. The junction had 4 bases not matched to a gene; V was cut back by 3 bases and J by 4 bases. The CDR3 loop spans 14 amino acids. Germline CDR1 reads SGHRS; CDR2 reads YFSETQ. The DNA for the CDR3 is TGCGCCAGCAGCTCGGACAGGGGAGGCTATGGCTACACCTTC. The encoded protein is CASSSDRGGYGYTF.

The rearrangement links TRBV5-1 to TRBJ1-3; D may be TRBD1 (6 bases). The CDR3 extends over 15 amino acids. The germline CDR1 and CDR2 sequences are SGHRS and YFSETQ. With 3 bases removed from V and 2 bases from J, the gap between germline ends came to 12 bases. CDR3 protein: CASSSGQAAGNTIYF. The CDR3 region has the DNA TGCGCCAGCAGCTCGGGACAAGCGGCTGGAAACACCATATATTTT. Based on the CDR3 plus reference TRBV5-1 and TRBJ1-3, the full variable domain is KAGVTQTPRYLIKTRGQQVTLSCSPISGHRSVSWYQQTPGQGLQFLFEYFSETQRNKGNFPGRFSGRQFSNSRSEMNVSTLELGDSALYLCASSSGQAAGNTIYFGEGSWLTVV.

The chain couples TRBV6-6 to TRBJ2-1; TRBD1 agrees at 7 bases. CDR1 is MNHNY and CDR2 is SVGAGI in the germline V gene (reference sequence). Losses at the gene ends were 5 bases for V and 8 bases for J; bases not matched to a gene: 12. This CDR3 comprises 15 residues. The CDR3: CASSDGQVGHHEQFF. In nucleotides, the CDR3 is TGTGCCAGCAGTGACGGACAGGTCGGGCACCATGAGCAGTTCTTC.

The rearrangement uses TRBV30 and TRBJ2-7, with 14 bases aligning to TRBD2. The germline gives CDR1 GTSNPN, CDR2 SVGIG (reference sequence). The CDR3 totals 16 residues. V gave up 4 bases and J gave up 1 base; unmatched junction bases: 6. In DNA, the CDR3 is TGTGCCTGGAAGGGACTAGCGGGAGTGGGGTCCTACGAGCAGTACTTC. It yields the protein CAWKGLAGVGSYEQYF.

This clone was seen a few times. This chain uses TRBV10-3 with TRBJ1-4; 9 bases fit TRBD1. Germline V gene sequence: CDR1 ENHRY, CDR2 SYGVKD. The CDR3 totals 16 residues. The V segment lost 3 bases and the J segment 2 bases; nucleotides outside the gene matches: 4. In nucleotides, the CDR3 is TGTGCCATCAGTGAAGGGGGGACAGGGACTAATGAAAAACTGTTTTTT. This translates into CAISEGGTGTNEKLFF.

The chain links TRBV5-1 to TRBJ1-1, with a possible D match to TRBD1 (6 bases). Trimming pared 7 bases from V and 3 bases from J, leaving 19 bases between. The CDR3 contains 15 residues. Germline CDR1 reads SGHRS; CDR2 reads YFSETQ. CDR3 sequence (DNA): TGCGCCAGCGGATTACCGGGGGCGGGGGACACTGAAGCTTTCTTT. As protein: CASGLPGAGDTEAFF.

The V call is TRBV5-1, the J call TRBJ2-2; D is possibly TRBD2 (5 bases). Trimming cost V 3 bases and J 2 bases, with 11 bases left between them. There are 15 residues in the CDR3. Germline V gene lookup returns CDR1 SGHRS and CDR2 YFSETQ. The CDR3 coding sequence is TGCGCCAGCAGCTGGAGGACGGATAACACCGGGGAGCTGTTTTTT. Translating it yields CASSWRTDNTGELFF.

This clone showed up just once. V usage is TRBV5-1 and J usage is TRBJ2-3; no clear D gene. Germline V CDR1 and CDR2: SGHRS, YFSETQ. CDR3 length: 15 amino acids. The ends were cut back, 3 bases at V and 2 bases at J, with 13 bases in the middle. The CDR3 coding sequence is TGCGCCAGCAGCTGGTCAGGCGAACCCACAGATACGCAGTATTTT. Encoded protein: CASSWSGEPTDTQYF.

This chain links TRBV5-6 with TRBJ1-3; 11 bases agree with TRBD1. CDR3 size: 16 residues. CDR1 and CDR2 (germline): SGHDT, YYEEEE. V lost 4 bases and J lost 1; bases outside the gene matches: 4. In DNA form, the CDR3 reads TGTGCCAGCAGCAGGACAGGGGGCCCTTCTGGAAACACCATATATTTT. Amino acids: CASSRTGGPSGNTIYF.

The chain joins TRBV29-1 to TRBJ2-7, with D unclear. CDR3 length: 12 amino acids. Germline V lookup: CDR1 SQVTM, CDR2 ANQGSEA. Trimming took off 5 bases at V and 3 bases at J, with 11 bases between the two ends. In DNA, the CDR3 is TGCAGCGTTCGAGTCCCCGACTACGAGCAGTACTTC. Translation gives CSVRVPDYEQYF.

In the case of this clone: One end of the junction fails to match germline, which may point to a read error. The chain combines TRBV27 with TRBJ1-5, with TRBD1 matching 11 bases. Per germline, CDR1 MNHEY and CDR2 SMNVEV (reference sequence). The CDR3 sequence is 14 residues long. The CDR3 is CASRRTGGKQPQHF. CDR3 bases: TGTGCCAGCCGTCGGACAGGGGGCAAGCAGCCCCAGCATTTT.

The rearrangement joins TRBV5-6 to TRBJ1-6, with 7 nucleotides matching TRBD1. Looked up from germline, CDR1 is SGHDT and CDR2 is YYEEEE. The CDR3 loop spans 15 amino acids. V dropped 2 bases and J dropped 9; count of bases not matched to a gene: 8. The DNA for the CDR3 is TGTGCCAGCAGCTTTCGCGACAGGGAGGGTTCACCCCTCCACTTT. Translating it yields CASSFRDREGSPLHF. Variable domain in full (rest from reference TRBV5-6 and TRBJ1-6): DAGVTQSPTHLIKTRGQQVTLRCSPKSGHDTVSWYQQALGQGPQFIFQYYEEEERQRGNFPDRFSGHQFPNYSSELNVNALLLGDSALYLCASSFRDREGSPLHFGNGTRLTVT.

The chain uses TRBV19 and TRBJ1-3; 8 bases are shared with TRBD1. V was pared by 7 bases and J by 4 bases, with 6 bases of the junction left unmatched. This CDR3 contains 14 residues. Germline assignment: CDR1 LNHDA and CDR2 SQIVND (reference sequence). CDR3 sequence reads: CASTPDRVGNTIYF. CDR3 in DNA: TGTGCCAGTACCCCGGACAGGGTGGGAAACACCATATATTTT.

A few counts support this clone. The chain is built from TRBV10-3 and TRBJ1-1; D remains unclear. The V end lost 0 bases, the J end lost 5 bases, and 19 bases lay between the germline ends. There are 17 residues in the CDR3. Germline V lookup: CDR1 ENHRY, CDR2 SYGVKD. The CDR3 DNA is TGTGCCATCAGTGAGTCTAGTGGGGTAAGGGAGTTAACTGAAGCTTTCTTT. Translating gives CAISESSGVRELTEAFF.

The chain links TRBV5-1 to TRBJ1-6; tentative D call: TRBD1 (6 bases). In germline, CDR1 is SGHRS, CDR2 YFSETQ. CDR3 length: 14 residues. Trimming stripped 0 bases from V and 14 bases from J, with 15 bases between. CDR3 nucleotides: TGCGCCAGCAGCTTGGTTTCCCGACAGGTAGCCCTCCACTTT. This codes for CASSLVSRQVALHF.

This clone was detected once. V is TRBV7-2 and J is TRBJ1-1; D is uncertain. The CDR3 contains 13 residues. Germline CDR1 reads SGHTA; CDR2 reads FQGNSA. Trimming stripped 1 base from V and 11 bases from J, with 14 bases between. The CDR3: CASSLVRPREAFF. The CDR3 DNA is TGTGCCAGCAGCTTAGTACGCCCCCGGGAGGCTTTCTTT.

The chain carries TRBV29-1 and TRBJ1-5, with a weak D call TRBD1 (5 bases). The CDR3 is 13 residues long. With 6 bases removed from V and 11 bases from J, the gap between germline ends came to 20 bases. From germline, CDR1 is SQVTM and CDR2 ANQGSEA. CDR3 sequence reads: CSVGTPGSDAQHF. In nucleotides, the CDR3 is TGCAGCGTCGGGACTCCCGGTAGTGACGCCCAGCATTTT.

V usage is TRBV28 and J usage is TRBJ2-3; 16 bases agree with TRBD2. V was pared by 2 bases and J by 3 bases, with 8 bases of the junction left unmatched. This CDR3 is 19 amino acids long. Per germline, CDR1 MDHEN and CDR2 SYDVKM. CDR3 in DNA: TGTGCCAGCAGTTTACCGGGACTAGCGGGAGGGCCCTCGACAGATACGCAGTATTTT. Its translation: CASSLPGLAGGPSTDTQYF.

The CDR3 loop reads CATSRDSGYEQYF. The CDR3 DNA is TGTGCCACCAGCAGAGATTCAGGTTACGAGCAGTACTTC. The chain combines TRBV15 with TRBJ2-7, with D hard to call. V was cut by 0 bases and J by 4 bases, with 7 bases left in between. The CDR3 sequence is 13 residues long. CDR1 and CDR2 from the germline V gene are LNHNV and YYDKDF (reference sequence).

This clone was detected a few times. The CDR3 is CASSPFPGQNYGYTF. The DNA for the CDR3 is TGTGCCAGCAGCCCGTTCCCCGGACAGAACTATGGCTACACCTTC. The chain joins TRBV9 to TRBJ1-2, with D perhaps TRBD1 (6 bases). Trimming took off 4 bases at V and 2 bases at J, with 15 bases between the two ends. Looked up from germline, CDR1 is SGDLS and CDR2 is YYNGEE. This CDR3 spans 15 amino acids.

This chain connects TRBV28 to TRBJ1-1; D may be TRBD1 (6 bases). Trimming pared 5 bases from V and 7 bases from J, leaving 14 bases between. The CDR3 consists of 13 residues. From germline, CDR1 is MDHEN and CDR2 SYDVKM. This chain's CDR3 is CASSDRISGEAFF. DNA for the CDR3: TGTGCCAGCAGTGACAGGATTTCGGGTGAAGCTTTCTTT.

The V and J genes are TRBV5-6 and TRBJ2-7; 11 bases agree with TRBD1. The V segment lost 4 bases and the J segment 4 bases; nucleotides outside the gene matches: 7. The CDR3 runs 15 residues. Germline V gives CDR1 SGHDT, CDR2 YYEEEE. The CDR3 DNA is TGTGCCAGCAGCCCCGGACAGGGGGCGATATACGAGCAGTACTTC. Amino acids: CASSPGQGAIYEQYF.

V and J are TRBV27 and TRBJ1-1; 10 bases fit TRBD1. This CDR3 spans 16 amino acids. Per germline, CDR1 MNHEY and CDR2 SMNVEV (reference sequence). The ends lost 3 bases at V and 5 bases at J; junction bases unmatched: 9. Written as DNA, the CDR3 is TGTGCCAGCAGTTTCCTTGGACAGGGGGTTGGTACTGAAGCTTTCTTT. It specifies CASSFLGQGVGTEAFF.